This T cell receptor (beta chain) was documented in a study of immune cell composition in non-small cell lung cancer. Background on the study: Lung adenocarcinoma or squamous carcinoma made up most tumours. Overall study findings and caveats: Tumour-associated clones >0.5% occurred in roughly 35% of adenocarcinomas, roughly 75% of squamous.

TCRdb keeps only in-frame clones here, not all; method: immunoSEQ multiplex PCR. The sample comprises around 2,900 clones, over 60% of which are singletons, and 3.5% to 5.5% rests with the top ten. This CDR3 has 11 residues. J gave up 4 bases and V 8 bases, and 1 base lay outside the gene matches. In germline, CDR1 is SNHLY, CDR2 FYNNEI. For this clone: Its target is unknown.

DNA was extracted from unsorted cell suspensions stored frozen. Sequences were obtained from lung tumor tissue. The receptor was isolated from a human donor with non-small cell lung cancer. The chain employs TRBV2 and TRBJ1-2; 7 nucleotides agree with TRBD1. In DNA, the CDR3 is TGTGCCAGCGGGGACAGCTATGGCTACACCTTC. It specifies CASGDSYGYTF.